This T cell receptor (beta chain) is drawn from a study of cytomegalovirus exposure and HLA in healthy donors. Study-level points and caveats: Most likely, a cluster of highly shared sequence variants arose as a sequencing artifact.

The primer mix had 60 Vbeta and 13 Jbeta primers. The data were produced by immunoSEQ multiplex PCR, yet TCRdb's version contains in-frame clones alone and is incomplete. The table includes around 100,000 clones, over 65% detected once. Note on this clone: What it binds is unknown.

This CDR3 is built from 15 residues. V lost 2 bases to trimming and J lost 9 bases, with 14 bases between them. Germline CDR1 reads SNHLY; CDR2 reads FYNNEI. Specimen: PBMCs. The rearrangement joins TRBV2 to TRBJ1-6, with D perhaps matching TRBD1 (5 bases). This TCR came from a female donor in good health and CMV-seropositive. CDR3 region: CASSEIKGIVSPLHF. The CDR3 bases are TGTGCCAGCAGTGAAATTAAGGGGATCGTTTCACCCCTCCACTTT.